This T cell receptor beta chain was sequenced for a study of multiple sclerosis patients with progressive multifocal leukoencephalopathy (dated by TCRdb to about 2019). For the study in its entirety: The study examined peripheral T and B cells of MS patients who developed PML (4 under natalizumab, 1 after alemtuzumab) and treated patients who did not. Longitudinal follow-up was performed in two natalizumab-treated patients who later developed PML, from before therapy through 6 and 12 months to PML onset. The goal was to find JC virus-specific or public T-cell expansions that arose at the time of PML onset.

Points on this clone: The specificity of this receptor is unknown. No qualities accompany the bases; no much larger clone lies one base away.

What the study reported, not specific to this receptor: Lower normalized Shannon entropy suggested less diverse TRB repertoires in most PML patients, whereas the natalizumab-treated controls showed values near 1. Analysis was restricted to peripheral blood, although for natalizumab-associated PML, cerebrospinal fluid or brain lymphocytes might be more informative. Although TRB clones above 0.5% frequency turned up only in PML patients, the clones expanded at PML onset were already present before and during natalizumab therapy. At the time PML developed, no common TRBV or TRBJ gene usage or preferential TRBV-TRBJ pairings were detected. Because of the small, descriptive cohort, whether findings reflect JC virus infection or general immunocompromise remained unclear.

In light of the paper, this sample's time point label describes: time of PML onset. The treatment or condition label corresponds to: on natalizumab therapy at sampling. PML diagnosis was based on clinical and MRI findings and was confirmed by detection of JC virus DNA in cerebrospinal fluid. In the natalizumab-treated patients, PML developed after between roughly 15 and 60 months of natalizumab therapy. Every listed patient had received interferon beta before, and every PML patient was female. Blood samples at T3 were obtained at the time of PML onset. Ficoll-Hypaque density gradient centrifugation was used to isolate peripheral blood mononuclear cells. TRB CDR3 regions were amplified from genomic DNA with the immunoSEQ two-step multiplex PCR at survey-level depth. Synthetic inline TR CDR3 controls covering all V-J pairings were spiked into each PCR so that template counts could be estimated and amplification bias removed. Reads went through processing to reduce amplification and sequencing bias, and quantification was done against synthetic TR CDR3 analogs. Regarding the original processing steps: Raw data were processed in ImmunoSEQ Analyzer, with out-of-frame sequences and CDR3s containing stop codons removed, and genes were named according to IMGT nomenclature. Normalized Shannon entropy, defined as 1 minus Pielou's evenness, was used to summarize repertoire diversity. TRB sequences were considered identical only when V gene, J gene and CDR3 were shared. Public PML clonotypes were CDR3s shared by two or more PML-onset samples but absent earlier, in controls, and in public databases. Skylign with the observed count method was used to analyze CDR3 amino acid composition at each position. TCRdb holds this immuneACCESS table with in-frame rearrangements only. Some clones are missing; in checked studies, unresolved V genes explain under half, and the rest has no known cause. D and trimming come from the DNA, and the V and J calls and clone size come from that table. In this sample the table shows about 31,000 clones, roughly 89% of which occur a single time. 5.7% of the sample is in the top ten clones.

This sample comprised PBMCs, obtained from a patient treated with natalizumab. The TCR sequence derives from a woman aged 40 to 55 with progressive multifocal leukoencephalopathy.

The nucleotides are TGCGCCAGCAGTGAAAGTAAGGGGGGGTGGTCCTACGAGCAGTACTTC. Translation gives CASSESKGGWSYEQYF. The sequence joins TRBV10-1 to TRBJ2-7; the D gene is perhaps TRBD2, from 7 matching bases. The CDR3 runs 16 residues from the cysteine to the phenylalanine. The CDR3 DNA has 48 bases and is translated from base 1. V and J lose 3 bases and 1 base, and a span of 16 bases separates them. Sequences WNHNN (CDR1) and SYGVQD (CDR2) are obtained from the germline V gene (reference sequence).